What follows are 10 T cell receptor beta chains derived from one specimen sequenced in a study of blood T cell repertoires in COVID-19. Using immunoSEQ multiplex PCR, the repertoire was profiled, and TCRdb retains in-frame clones only, with some absent. This repertoire shows around 120,000 clones, roughly 89% found once; its top ten account for about 3.8%. Source material: peripheral blood. These receptors were obtained from a woman aged 60-75 years with COVID-19, enrolled during active disease.

This clone was found a few times. This chain's CDR3 is CASSPVGGDTQYF. The CDR3 DNA sequence: TGTGCCAGCAGCCCGGTCGGGGGAGATACGCAGTATTTT. V usage is TRBV9 and J usage is TRBJ2-3; weak D call: TRBD2 (6 bases). The CDR3 covers 13 residues. Germline V gene data show CDR1 as SGDLS and CDR2 as YYNGEE. Trimming took off 4 bases at V and 5 bases at J, with 11 bases between the two ends.

This clone was detected a few times. The chain employs TRBV18 and TRBJ1-1; D might be TRBD1 (5 bases). V lost 4 bases to trimming and J lost 3 bases, with 12 bases between them. This CDR3 comprises 14 residues. From germline, CDR1 is KGHSH and CDR2 LQKENI. This CDR3 reads CASSRQSDDTEAFF. The CDR3 region has the DNA TGTGCCAGCTCACGACAGTCGGACGACACTGAAGCTTTCTTT. Complete variable domain (other parts from reference TRBV18 and TRBJ1-1): NAGVMQNPRHLVRRRGQEARLRCSPMKGHSHVYWYRQLPEEGLKFMVYLQKENIIDESGMPKERFSAEFPKEGPSILRIQQVVRGDSAAYFCASSRQSDDTEAFFGQGTRLTVV.

V is TRBV7-3 and J is TRBJ1-1; weak D call: TRBD1 (5 bases). The CDR3 contains 14 residues. CDR1 is SGHTA, CDR2 FQGTGA, per germline. V was clipped by 4 bases and J by 6 bases, with 15 bases between them. The CDR3, as DNA: TGTGCCAGCAGCTCCCTTCCAGGGATGGCTGAAGCTTTCTTT. It translates to CASSSLPGMAEAFF.

The rearrangement uses TRBV7-2 and TRBJ1-2; D is unresolved. Trimming removed 3 bases from V and 4 bases from J, with 9 bases in between. The CDR3 totals 13 residues. The germline V gene has CDR1 SGHTA and CDR2 FQGNSA. The CDR3 region has the DNA TGTGCCAGCAGCTTCCTTACCGGCTATGGCTACACCTTC. It specifies CASSFLTGYGYTF.

V and J are TRBV5-6 and TRBJ2-3, with D unresolved. The V and J ends lost 0 bases and 1 base respectively, with 6 bases between them. This CDR3 is 14 amino acids long. Germline CDR1 reads SGHDT; CDR2 reads YYEEEE. CDR3 region: CASSLGARTDTQYF. In DNA form, the CDR3 reads TGTGCCAGCAGCTTGGGAGCTCGCACAGATACGCAGTATTTT.

This chain uses TRBV5-1 with TRBJ2-4, with TRBD2 as a possible D gene (6 bases). From germline, CDR1 is SGHRS and CDR2 YFSETQ. The CDR3 has 13 amino acids. Trimming stripped 6 bases from V and 8 bases from J, with 15 bases between. CDR3 in DNA: TGCGCCAGCACACAGGAGACGGGAGACATTCAGTACTTC. It is translated as CASTQETGDIQYF.

In its sample, this clone was seen a few times. The genes are TRBV7-6 and TRBJ1-4; no clear D gene. V was cut by 1 base and J by 2 bases, with 17 bases left in between. Germline V gene data show CDR1 as SGHVS and CDR2 as FNYEAQ. The CDR3 is made up of 18 amino acids. CDR3 sequence: CASSLDPLGLTTNEKLFF. The CDR3 nucleotides are TGTGCCAGCAGCTTAGACCCCTTGGGCCTGACCACTAATGAAAAACTGTTTTTT.

V gene TRBV18 combines with J gene TRBJ2-2; a possible D gene is TRBD1 (7 bases). The CDR3 length is 17 residues. Between the trimmed V and J ends, which lost 5 bases and 0 bases, there was a span of 16 bases. The germline gives CDR1 KGHSH, CDR2 LQKENI. CDR3 loop: CASSGRSGTANTGELFF. CDR3 DNA: TGTGCCAGCTCAGGGAGGTCCGGGACAGCGAACACCGGGGAGCTGTTTTTT. The variable domain in full, with the rest retrieved from reference TRBV18 and TRBJ2-2, is NAGVMQNPRHLVRRRGQEARLRCSPMKGHSHVYWYRQLPEEGLKFMVYLQKENIIDESGMPKERFSAEFPKEGPSILRIQQVVRGDSAAYFCASSGRSGTANTGELFFGEGSRLTVL.

V and J are TRBV3-1 (or the pseudogene TRBV3-2) and TRBJ2-1, with D perhaps matching TRBD1 (5 bases). V was trimmed by 0 bases and J by 4 bases, leaving 10 bases between them. In germline, CDR1 is LGHDT, CDR2 YNNKEL (reference sequence). This CDR3 has 15 residues. This CDR3 reads CASSQEFQGYNEQFF. The CDR3 nucleotides read TGTGCCAGCAGCCAAGAGTTCCAGGGATACAATGAGCAGTTCTTC.

The chain employs TRBV2 and TRBJ2-3, with D perhaps TRBD2 (6 bases). Trimming removed 5 bases at V and 1 base at J, with 16 bases between. Germline values: CDR1 SNHLY, CDR2 FYNNEI. There are 16 residues in the CDR3. In DNA, the CDR3 is TGTGCCAGCAGTAGGGACGGAGGGGATGGCACAGATACGCAGTATTTT. Translation: CASSRDGGDGTDTQYF.